These 20 T cell receptor beta chains share one sample of origin, sequenced in a study of OX40 agonist ivuxolimab in advanced cancers. Sequenced by immunoSEQ multiplex PCR; TCRdb stores in-frame clones only, minus some. Counted here are some 74,000 clones, 85% to 90% occurring once; the ten biggest clones make up around 0.95%. Sequenced material: CD4+ or CD8+ T cells sorted from blood, taken in a trial of the OX40 agonist ivuxolimab. The source is an adult with an advanced solid tumor such as melanoma, head and neck, liver or kidney cancer.

This clone appeared a few times. The chain combines TRBV29-1 with TRBJ2-7, with 8 bases matching TRBD1. CDR1 SQVTM and CDR2 ANQGSEA come from the germline V gene. CDR3 length equals 12 residues. V was pared by 4 bases and J by 6 bases, with 5 bases of the junction left unmatched. CDR3 loop: CSVVQGVGEQYF. CDR3 nucleotide sequence: TGCAGCGTTGTACAGGGGGTAGGCGAGCAGTACTTC.

The chain uses TRBV6-5 and TRBJ2-2; TRBD2 matches at 7 bases. The trim removed 6 bases at V and 9 bases at J, leaving 4 bases unmatched. The germline V gene has CDR1 MNHEY and CDR2 SVGAGI. This CDR3 spans 12 amino acids. The DNA of the CDR3 is TGTGCCAGCAGCAGACTAGCCCGGGAGCTGTTTTTT. Translated, it gives CASSRLARELFF.

The V gene is TRBV5-5, the J gene TRBJ1-5; unclear D gene. The germline V and J ends were trimmed by 0 bases and 1 base, with 5 bases remaining between them. Germline V gives CDR1 SGHKS, CDR2 YYEKEE (reference sequence). The CDR3 spans 14 residues. The CDR3 DNA follows: TGTGCCAGCAGCTTGGGGTTCAGCAATCAGCCCCAGCATTTT. This encodes CASSLGFSNQPQHF.

The gene calls are TRBV15 and TRBJ1-6; D call uncertain. Trimming cost V 0 bases and J 10 bases, with 16 bases left between them. This CDR3 has 16 residues. Germline CDR1 LNHNV, CDR2 YYDKDF (reference sequence). The CDR3: CATSRDLEGVGSPLHF. Here the CDR3 DNA reads TGTGCCACCAGCAGAGATCTGGAGGGAGTAGGATCACCCCTCCACTTT.

This chain connects TRBV7-3 to TRBJ2-7; 10 bases line up with TRBD1. The CDR3 has 15 residues. Germline V gives CDR1 SGHTA, CDR2 FQGTGA. V dropped 3 bases and J dropped 6; count of bases not matched to a gene: 8. CDR3 loop: CASSLFGTGVSEQYF. CDR3 nucleotide sequence: TGTGCCAGCAGCTTGTTCGGGACAGGGGTAAGCGAGCAGTACTTC.

The V gene is TRBV19, the J gene TRBJ2-5, with 9 bases lining up with TRBD1. The CDR3 covers 16 residues. CDR1 and CDR2 (germline): LNHDA, SQIVND (reference sequence). With V trimmed by 3 bases and J by 0 bases, 5 bases remained unmatched. The DNA of the CDR3 is TGTGCCAGTAGTATTACTGGGACAGGGTACCAAGAGACCCAGTACTTC. The encoded protein is CASSITGTGYQETQYF.

The CDR3 spells CASSFMYPGLVDTEAFF. The DNA of the CDR3 is TGCGCCAGCAGCTTTATGTACCCGGGGCTCGTGGACACTGAAGCTTTCTTT. This chain uses TRBV5-1 with TRBJ1-1, with D tentatively TRBD1 (5 bases). V dropped 2 bases and J dropped 3 bases, with 20 bases sitting between them. Germline loops: CDR1 SGHRS, CDR2 YFSETQ. The length of the CDR3 is 17 residues.

The chain uses TRBV2 and TRBJ2-1, with D unclear. Germline CDR1 reads SNHLY; CDR2 reads FYNNEI. Trimming took off 4 bases at V and 8 bases at J, with 6 bases between the two ends. The CDR3 is made up of 11 amino acids. In nucleotides, the CDR3 is TGTGCCAGCAGTGCGTTCGATGAGCAGTTCTTC. It yields the protein CASSAFDEQFF. Looking up the rest from reference TRBV2 and TRBJ2-1 gives the full variable domain: EPEVTQTPSHQVTQMGQEVILRCVPISNHLYFYWYRQILGQKVEFLVSFYNNEISEKSEIFDDQFSVERPDGSNFTLKIRSTKLEDSAMYFCASSAFDEQFFGPGTRLTVL.

The chain couples TRBV18 to TRBJ1-3, with 9 bases aligning to TRBD1. The CDR3 spans 15 residues. The V segment lost 5 bases and the J segment 4 bases; nucleotides outside the gene matches: 6. Germline CDR1 is KGHSH and CDR2 is LQKENI. The CDR3: CASSSGQGAGNTIYF. The CDR3 DNA reads TGTGCCAGCTCATCGGGACAGGGTGCCGGAAACACCATATATTTT.

The chain is built from TRBV14 and TRBJ2-1, with TRBD2 identical over 9 bases. CDR3 length: 20 residues. J lost 3 bases, V lost 0 bases, and 15 bases had no gene match. Germline CDR1 and CDR2: SGHDN and FVKESK. The CDR3 spells CASSQDRPSGTPRGYNEQFF. In DNA form, the CDR3 reads TGTGCCAGCAGCCAAGATAGACCTAGCGGGACACCGAGGGGCTACAATGAGCAGTTCTTC.

The chain employs TRBV11-2 and TRBJ2-1; 14 bases are shared with TRBD2. The CDR3 totals 14 residues. Germline V gene data show CDR1 as SGHAT and CDR2 as FQNNGV. The trim removed 6 bases at V and 9 bases at J, leaving 4 bases unmatched. This CDR3 reads CASRVGTSGSEQFF. The CDR3 DNA is TGTGCCAGCAGAGTCGGGACTAGCGGGAGTGAGCAGTTCTTC.

This clone was detected only a few times. This rearrangement joins TRBV2 to TRBJ1-4; the D gene is possibly TRBD1 (5 bases). With 7 bases removed from V and 13 bases from J, the gap between germline ends came to 16 bases. The V gene's germline CDR1 is SNHLY and CDR2 FYNNEI. The CDR3 consists of 12 residues. CDR3 amino acids: CASIETDGGLFF. CDR3 DNA: TGTGCCAGCATCGAAACCGATGGGGGACTGTTTTTT.

This sequence joins TRBV6-1 and TRBJ1-5; the D is unclear. This CDR3 is 14 amino acids long. The V end was cut by 3 bases, the J end by 4 bases, with 10 bases between. Looked up from germline, CDR1 is MNHNS and CDR2 is SASEGT. CDR3 sequence: CASSEGRFNQPQHF. CDR3 bases: TGTGCCAGCAGTGAGGGCAGATTTAATCAGCCCCAGCATTTT.

This rearrangement joins TRBV6-6 to TRBJ2-1; D not certain. Trimming left V 5 bases short and J 4 bases short, with 6 bases between. CDR3 length: 12 amino acids. Germline CDR1 MNHNY, CDR2 SVGAGI (reference sequence). The CDR3 DNA follows: TGTGCCAGCAGTCACCCTTACAATGAGCAGTTCTTC. Its protein product is CASSHPYNEQFF.

This clone has a single count. The genes are TRBV19 and TRBJ1-1, with D perhaps matching TRBD1 (5 bases). The V gene's germline CDR1 is LNHDA and CDR2 SQIVND (reference sequence). The ends were cut back, 2 bases at V and 4 bases at J, with 14 bases in the middle. The CDR3 totals 15 residues. CDR3 nucleotides: TGTGCCAGTAGTATAACCTCAGGGTTGGGCACTGAAGCTTTCTTT. It specifies CASSITSGLGTEAFF.

The chain has TRBV2 and TRBJ1-5, with unresolved D. V was clipped by 2 bases and J by 5 bases, with 7 bases between them. Germline V CDR1 and CDR2: SNHLY, FYNNEI. The CDR3 is made up of 13 amino acids. This CDR3 reads CASSESPHQPQHF. The CDR3 DNA is TGTGCCAGCAGTGAATCCCCCCATCAGCCCCAGCATTTT. The full variable domain, in which reference TRBV2 and TRBJ1-5 provide the parts outside the CDR3, is EPEVTQTPSHQVTQMGQEVILRCVPISNHLYFYWYRQILGQKVEFLVSFYNNEISEKSEIFDDQFSVERPDGSNFTLKIRSTKLEDSAMYFCASSESPHQPQHFGDGTRLSIL.

Worth noting for this clone: Within the sample, other DNA sequences also encode this same CDR3. The chain is built from TRBV7-2 and TRBJ2-3; 14 bases agree with TRBD2. V shed 3 bases and J 2 bases; nucleotides not matched to a gene: 4. Germline CDR1 is SGHTA and CDR2 is FQGNSA. This CDR3 region has 17 residues. The CDR3 nucleotides are TGTGCCAGCAGCTTGGGGACTAGCGGGAGTTCCACAGATACGCAGTATTTT. It is translated as CASSLGTSGSSTDTQYF.

This chain uses TRBV19 with TRBJ2-1; D not certain. Between the trimmed V and J ends, which lost 9 bases and 2 bases, there was a span of 17 bases. The length of the CDR3 is 15 residues. Germline CDR1 LNHDA, CDR2 SQIVND (reference sequence). This CDR3 is CASTYVGSPYNEQFF. The CDR3 nucleotides are TGTGCCAGCACCTATGTGGGCTCACCCTACAATGAGCAGTTCTTC.

This clone was seen more than once but under ten times. The rearrangement links TRBV5-1 to TRBJ2-5; D unresolved. CDR3 length: 14 residues. V gave up 4 bases and J gave up 3 bases, with 13 bases separating them. Germline CDR1 is SGHRS and CDR2 is YFSETQ. CDR3: CASSVDWAKETQYF. The CDR3 DNA sequence: TGCGCCAGCAGCGTCGACTGGGCCAAAGAGACCCAGTACTTC.

This clone was found once. This chain uses TRBV6-1 with TRBJ2-7; D remains unclear. CDR3 length: 11 residues. In germline, CDR1 is MNHNS, CDR2 SASEGT. V lost 6 bases, J lost 5 bases, and 8 bases lay in between. The CDR3 coding sequence is TGTGCCAGCAGCGATCGGCACGAGCAGTACTTC. As protein: CASSDRHEQYF.